This TCR beta chain is drawn from a study of beta chain features in type 1 diabetes. Isolated RNA was reverse transcribed in full, so expressed TCRB transcripts were sequenced. The table came from immunoSEQ multiplex PCR; TCRdb's copy has only in-frame clones and leaves some out. The sample includes about 160,000 clones, about 63% of them seen just once. Comments on this clone: Its antigen remains unknown.

Whole-study results and caveats: Moderately but significantly shorter TCRB CDR3s were found in Type 1 diabetes patients in all four CD4+ subsets.

The sequencing sample was made of naive CD4+ T cells from blood. This TCR came from a man aged 25 to 40 with type 1 diabetes.

Written as DNA, the CDR3 is TGTGCCAGCAGCTTAGCGCCTCTTGGACGCTCCTACAATGAGCAGTTCTTC. It codes for CASSLAPLGRSYNEQFF. This chain joins TRBV11-2 and TRBJ2-1; D is uncertain. The CDR3 consists of 17 residues. V shed 1 base and J shed 0 bases, with 13 bases lying between them. Germline assignment: CDR1 SGHAT and CDR2 FQNNGV.